The T cell receptor beta chain described here comes from a study of OX40 agonist ivuxolimab in advanced cancers. Background on the whole study: The costimulatory receptor OX40 (CD134) was targeted by ivuxolimab, a fully human IgG2 agonistic monoclonal antibody. Partial responses were achieved by three dose-escalation patients, of whom one had hepatocellular carcinoma and two had cutaneous melanoma. Intravenous ivuxolimab was administered to patients every 2 weeks at six dose levels: 0.01, 0.1, 0.3, 1.5, 3 and 10 mg/kg. Among the roughly 50 dose-escalation patients, some 19 had hepatocellular carcinoma, roughly 15 melanoma, 9 renal cell carcinoma and 9 head and neck cancer. The point of sequencing TCRbeta in the periphery was to test whether ivuxolimab changed TCR sequence diversity and drove clonal T-cell expansion. The monotherapy dose-escalation portion (N ≈ 56 patients) of the phase I ivuxolimab trial is reported in the paper. Prior anti-PD-1, anti-PD-L1 or anti-CTLA-4 therapy was permitted, and about 40% of dose-escalation patients had received checkpoint inhibitors. In the dose-escalation cohort, 82.7% of patients were male, and the mean age was approximately 60 years, with a range of about 23 to 85. The paper as a whole reports these results and caveats: In the 0.1-3.0 mg/kg groups, partial responders were among the patients with the lowest normalized peripheral clonal expansion, particularly in CD8+ T cells. Which antigens the clonally expanded peripheral T cells were specific for was not determined. After ivuxolimab, CD8+ T cells had more expanded clones than CD4+ T cells on average. At doses of 0.1 to 3.0 mg/kg, clonal expansion of both CD4+ and CD8+ blood T cells was observed from baseline to week 6. Low levels of normalized T-cell clonal expansion were also seen in some patients who did not respond.

The trial excluded patients who had a history of autoimmune disease or who were on systemic immunosuppression. Peripheral blood for TCR sequencing was drawn from every dose cohort at baseline, at cycle 4 day 1 and at cycle 7 day 1. The samples were drawn from a first-in-human, open-label, multicenter phase I dose-escalation trial of ivuxolimab. Adults with locally advanced or metastatic melanoma, renal cell, hepatocellular, or head and neck squamous cell carcinoma were enrolled in the trial. Before TCR sequencing, CD4+ and CD8+ T cells were separately sorted from peripheral blood. Genomic DNA was extracted from sorted cells for sequencing of the TCRbeta CDR3 region. The immunoSEQ Assay was used to sequence the TCRbeta CDR3 regions. The source is immuneACCESS, and TCRdb retained only in-frame sequences with V and J called. Part of the clones is not carried over; for the studies checked, unresolved V genes explain less than half of this, and the remainder is unexplained. The sample has about 46,000 clones on record, around 87% of them singletons. The ten largest make up about 10% of the sample.

As to this clone: It lacks a known antigen. Base qualities were left out, and no much larger clone turns up one base away.

There are 13 amino acids in the CDR3, from cysteine to phenylalanine inclusive. Just the 39-base CDR3 DNA is kept, in frame starting at base 1. Taken from the germline V gene, the CDR1 and CDR2 loops are SGHRS and YFSETQ. Relative to germline, V is missing 3 bases and J is missing 5 bases, with 4 bases of the junction outside any gene match. The sequenced sample was CD4+ or CD8+ T cells sorted from blood, obtained in a trial of the OX40 agonist ivuxolimab. The chain is assembled from TRBV5-1 and TRBJ2-7, and 8 bases in between align with TRBD1. This clonotype was obtained from an adult with an advanced solid tumor such as melanoma, head and neck, liver or kidney cancer. The DNA sequence is given as TGCGCCAGCAGCTCCGGGACAGGTAACGAGCAGTACTTC. It translates as CASSSGTGNEQYF.